This TCR beta chain stems from a study of shared clonotypes between healthy human individuals. The naive CD8 subset, CD45RO-negative cells positively selected for CCR7, excluded terminally differentiated effector memory CD45RA+ cells. Profiling relied on immunoSEQ multiplex PCR, and the TCRdb table lists in-frame clones only, not all of them. The table records fewer than 1 million clones, around 96% of them present only once. This CDR3 is 16 amino acids long. The V gene lost 4 bases and the J gene lost 6 bases, with 20 bases spanning the gap. Germline V gene lookup returns CDR1 PRHDT and CDR2 FYEKMQ (reference sequence).

The TCR originated in a man younger than 45 in good health. The V gene is TRBV13, the J gene TRBJ2-3, with no clear D. Sequencing was done on a sample of naive CD8+ T cells sorted from blood. In nucleotides, the CDR3 is TGTGCCAGCAGCTCGGTCAGTAGCCAAAGTGGGGATACGCAGTATTTT. It encodes CASSSVSSQSGDTQYF.